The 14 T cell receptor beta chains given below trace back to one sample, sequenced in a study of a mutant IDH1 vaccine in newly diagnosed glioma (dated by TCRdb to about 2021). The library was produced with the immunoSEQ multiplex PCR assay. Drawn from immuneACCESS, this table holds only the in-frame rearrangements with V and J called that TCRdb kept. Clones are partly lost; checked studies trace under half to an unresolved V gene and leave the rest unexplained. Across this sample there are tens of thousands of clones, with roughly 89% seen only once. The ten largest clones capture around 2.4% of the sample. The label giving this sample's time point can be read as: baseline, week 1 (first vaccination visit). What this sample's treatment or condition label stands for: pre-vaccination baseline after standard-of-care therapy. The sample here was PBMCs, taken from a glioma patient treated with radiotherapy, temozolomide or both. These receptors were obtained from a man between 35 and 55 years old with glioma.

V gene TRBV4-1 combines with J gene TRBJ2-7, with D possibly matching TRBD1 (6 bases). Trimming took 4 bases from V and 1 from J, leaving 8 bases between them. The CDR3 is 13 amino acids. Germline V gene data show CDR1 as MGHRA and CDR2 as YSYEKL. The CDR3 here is CASSLGQSYEQYF. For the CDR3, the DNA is TGCGCCAGCAGCCTAGGACAGTCCTACGAGCAGTACTTC.

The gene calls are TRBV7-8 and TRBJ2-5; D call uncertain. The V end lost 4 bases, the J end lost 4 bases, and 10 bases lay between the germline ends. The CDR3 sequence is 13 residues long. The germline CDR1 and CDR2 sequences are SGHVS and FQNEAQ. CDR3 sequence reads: CASSSTNVETQYF. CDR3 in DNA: TGTGCCAGCAGCTCAACCAACGTAGAGACCCAGTACTTC.

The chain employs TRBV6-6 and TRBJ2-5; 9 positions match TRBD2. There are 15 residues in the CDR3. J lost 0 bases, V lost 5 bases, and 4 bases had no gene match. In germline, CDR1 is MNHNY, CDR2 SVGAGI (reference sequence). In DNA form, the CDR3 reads TGTGCCAGCAGTCAAAGACTAGCGGACCAAGAGACCCAGTACTTC. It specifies CASSQRLADQETQYF.

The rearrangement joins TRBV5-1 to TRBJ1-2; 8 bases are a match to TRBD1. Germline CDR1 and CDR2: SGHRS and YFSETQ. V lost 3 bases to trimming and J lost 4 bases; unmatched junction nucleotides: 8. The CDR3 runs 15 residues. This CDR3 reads CASSSGTGGGYGYTF. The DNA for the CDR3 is TGCGCCAGCAGCTCCGGGACAGGTGGGGGCTATGGCTACACCTTC.

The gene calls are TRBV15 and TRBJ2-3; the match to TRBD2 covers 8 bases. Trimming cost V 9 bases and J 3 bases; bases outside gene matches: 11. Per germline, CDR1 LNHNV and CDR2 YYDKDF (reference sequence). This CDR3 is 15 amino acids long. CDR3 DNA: TGTGCCACTAGACGACCGGGACTAGGAACAGATACGCAGTATTTT. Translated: CATRRPGLGTDTQYF.

The CDR3 is CASRDFHSTDTQYF. The CDR3 nucleotides read TGCGCCAGCAGGGACTTCCACTCCACAGATACGCAGTATTTT. The chain couples TRBV5-1 to TRBJ2-3; tentatively, D is TRBD2 (5 bases). Looked up from germline, CDR1 is SGHRS and CDR2 is YFSETQ. The CDR3 contains 14 residues. Between the trimmed V and J ends, which lost 5 bases and 2 bases, there was a span of 12 bases.

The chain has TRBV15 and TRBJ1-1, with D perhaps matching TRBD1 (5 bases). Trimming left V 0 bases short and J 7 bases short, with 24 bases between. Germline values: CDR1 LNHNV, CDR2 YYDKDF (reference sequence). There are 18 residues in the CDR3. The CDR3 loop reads CATSRDPPTRGGIGEAFF. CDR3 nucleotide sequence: TGTGCCACCAGCAGAGATCCCCCCACACGGGGCGGAATTGGTGAAGCTTTCTTT. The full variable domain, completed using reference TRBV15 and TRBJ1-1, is DAMVIQNPRYQVTQFGKPVTLSCSQTLNHNVMYWYQQKSSQAPKLLFHYYDKDFNNEADTPDNFQSRRPNTSFCFLDIRSPGLGDTAMYLCATSRDPPTRGGIGEAFFGQGTRLTVV.

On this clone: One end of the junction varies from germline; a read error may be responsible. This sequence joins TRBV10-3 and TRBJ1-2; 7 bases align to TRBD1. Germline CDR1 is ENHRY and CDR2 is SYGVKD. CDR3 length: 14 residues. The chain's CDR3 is CAITETGSNYGYTF. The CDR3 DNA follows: TGTGCCATCACTGAGACAGGGTCTAACTATGGCTACACCTTC.

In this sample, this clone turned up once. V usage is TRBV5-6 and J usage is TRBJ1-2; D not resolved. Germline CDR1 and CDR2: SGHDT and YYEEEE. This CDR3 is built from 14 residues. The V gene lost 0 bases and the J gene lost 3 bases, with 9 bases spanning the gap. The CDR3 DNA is TGTGCCAGCAGCTTGGCCTCATTCGACTATGGCTACACCTTC. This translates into CASSLASFDYGYTF.

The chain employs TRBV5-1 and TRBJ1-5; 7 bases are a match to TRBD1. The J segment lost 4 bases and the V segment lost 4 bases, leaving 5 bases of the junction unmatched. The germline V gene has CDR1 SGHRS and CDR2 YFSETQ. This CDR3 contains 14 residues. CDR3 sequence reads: CASSRDSPNQPQHF. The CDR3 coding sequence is TGCGCCAGCAGCAGGGACAGCCCTAATCAGCCCCAGCATTTT.

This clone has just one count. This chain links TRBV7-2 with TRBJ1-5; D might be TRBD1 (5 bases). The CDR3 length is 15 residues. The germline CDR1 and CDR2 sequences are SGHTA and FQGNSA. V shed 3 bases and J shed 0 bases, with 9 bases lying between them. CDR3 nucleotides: TGTGCCAGCAGCTTTACGGGGGGTAGCAATCAGCCCCAGCATTTT. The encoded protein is CASSFTGGSNQPQHF. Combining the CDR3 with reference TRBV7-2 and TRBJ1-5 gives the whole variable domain GAGVSQSPSNKVTEKGKDVELRCDPISGHTALYWYRQSLGQGLEFLIYFQGNSAPDKSGLPSDRFSAERTGGSVSTLTIQRTQQEDSAVYLCASSFTGGSNQPQHFGDGTRLSIL.

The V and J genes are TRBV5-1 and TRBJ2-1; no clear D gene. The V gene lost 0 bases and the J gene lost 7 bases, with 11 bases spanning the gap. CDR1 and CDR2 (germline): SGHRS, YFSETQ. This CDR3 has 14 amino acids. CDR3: CASSLALAKNEQFF. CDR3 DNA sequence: TGCGCCAGCAGCTTGGCCCTGGCAAAGAATGAGCAGTTCTTC.

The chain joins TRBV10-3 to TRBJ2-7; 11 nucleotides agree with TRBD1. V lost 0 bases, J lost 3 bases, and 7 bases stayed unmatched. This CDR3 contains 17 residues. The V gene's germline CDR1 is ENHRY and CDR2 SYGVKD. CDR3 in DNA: TGTGCCATCAGTGAGTCGGACAGGGGGCGTAGAGTCTACGAGCAGTACTTC. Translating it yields CAISESDRGRRVYEQYF.

The CDR3 sequence: CASSLTSGPYNEQFF. Here the CDR3 DNA reads TGCGCCAGCAGCTTGACTAGCGGACCTTACAATGAGCAGTTCTTC. The rearrangement joins TRBV5-1 to TRBJ2-1; 8 bases fit TRBD2. Germline values: CDR1 SGHRS, CDR2 YFSETQ. The CDR3 extends over 15 amino acids. V shed 1 base and J 4 bases; nucleotides not matched to a gene: 4.